The TCR beta chain under discussion was sequenced for a study of T cell changes during pregnancy in multiple sclerosis. The CDR3 spans 16 residues. Trimming shortened V by 0 bases and J by 5 bases, and 15 bases separated the two germline ends. Per germline, CDR1 SEHNR and CDR2 FQNEAQ (reference sequence). TCRdb's table, derived via immunoSEQ multiplex PCR, lists solely in-frame clones and lacks some. The sample contains over 50,000 clones, more than 80% of which appear only once. The clonotype comes from a female donor in good health, enrolled as a control in a pregnancy study. The chain carries TRBV7-9 and TRBJ2-3, with a weak D call TRBD1 (5 bases). Source: peripheral blood, taken in the first trimester of pregnancy. The chain's CDR3 is CASSLAFQGRGDTQYF. CDR3 coding DNA: TGTGCCAGCAGCTTAGCGTTTCAGGGTCGTGGAGATACGCAGTATTTT.